The present TCR beta chain was sequenced within a study of cytomegalovirus exposure and HLA in healthy donors. Study findings and constraints: Among TCR sequences, most were rare, though some public TCRs appeared in many donors. When analyzed later, a missense DCLRE1C variant was found to be linked to TCR beta V- and J-gene trimming.

V was cut by 4 bases and J by 2 bases, with 13 bases left in between. Germline CDR1 reads SGHRS; CDR2 reads YFSETQ. This CDR3 spans 14 amino acids. A multiplex PCR was run with 60 Vbeta primers and 13 Jbeta primers. This table comes from immunoSEQ multiplex PCR, and its TCRdb copy is limited to in-frame clones, with some not included. The data contain 210,000 or so clones, over 75% of them singletons. This clone was seen more than once but under ten times. Antigen specificity is unknown. The specimen sequenced was PBMCs. This receptor was obtained from a boy younger than 18 in good health and CMV-seronegative. The rearrangement links TRBV5-1 to TRBJ2-7; D might be TRBD2 (7 bases). CDR3 sequence: CASSPLGGPYEQYF. The DNA for the CDR3 is TGCGCCAGCAGCCCGCTCGGGGGGCCCTACGAGCAGTACTTC. Based on the CDR3 plus reference TRBV5-1 and TRBJ2-7, the full variable domain is KAGVTQTPRYLIKTRGQQVTLSCSPISGHRSVSWYQQTPGQGLQFLFEYFSETQRNKGNFPGRFSGRQFSNSRSEMNVSTLELGDSALYLCASSPLGGPYEQYFGPGTRLTVT.